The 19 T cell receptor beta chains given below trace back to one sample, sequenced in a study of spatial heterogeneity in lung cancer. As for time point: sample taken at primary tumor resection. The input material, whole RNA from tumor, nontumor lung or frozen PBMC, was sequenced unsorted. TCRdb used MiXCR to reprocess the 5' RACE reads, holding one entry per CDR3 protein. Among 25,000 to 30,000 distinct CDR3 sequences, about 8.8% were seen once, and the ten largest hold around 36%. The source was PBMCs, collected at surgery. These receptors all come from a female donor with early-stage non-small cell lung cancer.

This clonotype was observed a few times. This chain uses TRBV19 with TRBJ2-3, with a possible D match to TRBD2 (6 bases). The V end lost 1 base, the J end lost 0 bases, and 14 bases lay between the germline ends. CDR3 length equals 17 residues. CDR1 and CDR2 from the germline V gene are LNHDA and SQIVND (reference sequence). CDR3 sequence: CASSIAGLARSTDTQYF. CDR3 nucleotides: TGTGCCAGTAGTATAGCGGGGCTAGCGAGAAGCACAGATACGCAGTATTTT.

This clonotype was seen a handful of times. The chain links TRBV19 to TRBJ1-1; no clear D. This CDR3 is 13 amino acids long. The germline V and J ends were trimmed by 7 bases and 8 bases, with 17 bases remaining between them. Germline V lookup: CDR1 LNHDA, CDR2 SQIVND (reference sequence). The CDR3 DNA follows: TGTGCCAGTATAGCGGTAGGGCCCCTGGAAGCTTTCTTT. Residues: CASIAVGPLEAFF.

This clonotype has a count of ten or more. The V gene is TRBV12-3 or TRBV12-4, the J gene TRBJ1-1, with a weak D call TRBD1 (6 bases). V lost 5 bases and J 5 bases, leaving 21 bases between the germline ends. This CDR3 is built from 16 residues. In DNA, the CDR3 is TGTGCCAGCAGTCCTTATGGGGGCACTGAGGCGACTGAAGCTTTCTTT. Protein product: CASSPYGGTEATEAFF.

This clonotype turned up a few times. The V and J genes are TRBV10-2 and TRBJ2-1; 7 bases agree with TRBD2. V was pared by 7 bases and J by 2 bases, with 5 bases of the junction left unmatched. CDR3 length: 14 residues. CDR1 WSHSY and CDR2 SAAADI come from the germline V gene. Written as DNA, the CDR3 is TGCGCCAGCAAGGCGGGAGTAACCTACAATGAGCAGTTCTTC. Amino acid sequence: CASKAGVTYNEQFF.

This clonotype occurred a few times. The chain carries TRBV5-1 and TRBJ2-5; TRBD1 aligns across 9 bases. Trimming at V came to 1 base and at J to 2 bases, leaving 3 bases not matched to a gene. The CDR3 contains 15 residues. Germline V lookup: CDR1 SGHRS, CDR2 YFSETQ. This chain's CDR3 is CASSLSGQGQETQYF. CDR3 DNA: TGCGCCAGCAGCTTGTCGGGACAGGGACAAGAGACCCAGTACTTC.

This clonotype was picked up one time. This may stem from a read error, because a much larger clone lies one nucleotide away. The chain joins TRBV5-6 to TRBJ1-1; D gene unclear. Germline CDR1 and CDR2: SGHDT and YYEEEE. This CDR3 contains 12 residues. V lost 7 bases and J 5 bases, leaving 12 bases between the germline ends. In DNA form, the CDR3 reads TGTGCCAGCGGCCTAGGGAGGACTGAAGCTTTCTTT. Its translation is CASGLGRTEAFF.

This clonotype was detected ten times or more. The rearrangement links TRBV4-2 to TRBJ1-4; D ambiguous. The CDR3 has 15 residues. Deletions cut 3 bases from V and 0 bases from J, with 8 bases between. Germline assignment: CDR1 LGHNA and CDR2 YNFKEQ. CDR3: CASSHGSSTNEKLFF. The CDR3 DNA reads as TGTGCCAGCAGCCACGGCAGCTCAACTAATGAAAAACTGTTTTTT.

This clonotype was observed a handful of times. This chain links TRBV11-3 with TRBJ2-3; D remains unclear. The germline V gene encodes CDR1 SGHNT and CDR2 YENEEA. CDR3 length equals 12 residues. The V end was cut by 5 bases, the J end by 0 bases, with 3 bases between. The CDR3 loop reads CASSPSTDTQYF. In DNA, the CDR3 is TGTGCCAGCAGCCCGAGCACAGATACGCAGTATTTT.

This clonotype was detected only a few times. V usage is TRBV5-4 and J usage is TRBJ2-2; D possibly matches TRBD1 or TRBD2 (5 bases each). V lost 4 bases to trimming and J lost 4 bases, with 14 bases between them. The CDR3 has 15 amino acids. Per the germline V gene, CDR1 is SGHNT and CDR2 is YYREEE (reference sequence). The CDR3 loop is CASSQGRVGTGELFF. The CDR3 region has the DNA TGTGCCAGCAGCCAGGGACGGGTGGGCACCGGGGAGCTGTTTTTT.

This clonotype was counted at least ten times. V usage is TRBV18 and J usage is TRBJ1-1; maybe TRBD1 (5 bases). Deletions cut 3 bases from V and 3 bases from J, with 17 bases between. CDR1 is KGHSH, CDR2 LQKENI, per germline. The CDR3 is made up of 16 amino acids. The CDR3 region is CASSPLRAGTDTEAFF. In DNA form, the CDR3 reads TGTGCCAGCTCACCCCTTCGTGCAGGGACGGACACTGAAGCTTTCTTT.

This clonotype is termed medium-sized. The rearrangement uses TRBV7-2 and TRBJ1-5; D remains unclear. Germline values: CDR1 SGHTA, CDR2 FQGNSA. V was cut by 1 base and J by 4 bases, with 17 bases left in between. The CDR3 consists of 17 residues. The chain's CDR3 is CASSLVMAGVINQPQHF. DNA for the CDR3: TGTGCCAGCAGCTTAGTTATGGCAGGTGTTATTAATCAGCCCCAGCATTTT. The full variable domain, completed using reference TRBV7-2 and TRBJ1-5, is GAGVSQSPSNKVTEKGKDVELRCDPISGHTALYWYRQSLGQGLEFLIYFQGNSAPDKSGLPSDRFSAERTGGSVSTLTIQRTQQEDSAVYLCASSLVMAGVINQPQHFGDGTRLSIL.

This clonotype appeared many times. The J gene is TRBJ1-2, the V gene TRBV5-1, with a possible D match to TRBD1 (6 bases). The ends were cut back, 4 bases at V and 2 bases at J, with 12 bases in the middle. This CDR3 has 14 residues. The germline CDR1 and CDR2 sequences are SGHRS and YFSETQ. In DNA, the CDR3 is TGCGCCAGCAGCGCAATAGGACAGAACTATGGCTACACCTTC. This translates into CASSAIGQNYGYTF.

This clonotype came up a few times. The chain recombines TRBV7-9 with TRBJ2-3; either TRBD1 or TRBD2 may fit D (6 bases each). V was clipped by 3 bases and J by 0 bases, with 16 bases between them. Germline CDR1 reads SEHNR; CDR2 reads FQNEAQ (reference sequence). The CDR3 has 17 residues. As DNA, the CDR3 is TGTGCCAGCAGCTTGGGGGCGGGGAGTCGTAGCACAGATACGCAGTATTTT. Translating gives CASSLGAGSRSTDTQYF.

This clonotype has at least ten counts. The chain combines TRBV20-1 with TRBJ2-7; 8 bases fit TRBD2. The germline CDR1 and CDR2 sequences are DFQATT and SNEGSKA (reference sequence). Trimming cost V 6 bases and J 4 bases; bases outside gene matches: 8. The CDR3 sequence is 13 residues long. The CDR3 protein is CSARGLEIYEQYF. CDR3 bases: TGCAGTGCCAGGGGACTAGAAATATACGAGCAGTACTTC.

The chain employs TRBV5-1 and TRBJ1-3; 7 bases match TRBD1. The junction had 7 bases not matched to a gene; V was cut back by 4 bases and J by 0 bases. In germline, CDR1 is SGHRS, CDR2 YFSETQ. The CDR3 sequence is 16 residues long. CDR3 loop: CASSGAGQTSGNTIYF. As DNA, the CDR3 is TGCGCCAGCAGCGGAGCGGGACAGACCTCTGGAAACACCATATATTTT.

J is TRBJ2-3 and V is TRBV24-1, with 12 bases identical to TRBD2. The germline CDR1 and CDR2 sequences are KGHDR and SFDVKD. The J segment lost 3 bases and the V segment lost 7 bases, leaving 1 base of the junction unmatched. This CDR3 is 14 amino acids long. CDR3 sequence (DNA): TGTGCCACCAGCACTAGCGGGGGGACAGATACGCAGTATTTT. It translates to CATSTSGGTDTQYF.

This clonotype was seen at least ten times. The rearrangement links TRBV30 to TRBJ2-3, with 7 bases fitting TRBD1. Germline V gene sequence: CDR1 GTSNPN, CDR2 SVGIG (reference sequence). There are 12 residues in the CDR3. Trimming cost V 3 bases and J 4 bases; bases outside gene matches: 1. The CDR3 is CAWRTGPDTQYF. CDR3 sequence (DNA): TGTGCCTGGAGGACAGGGCCAGATACGCAGTATTTT. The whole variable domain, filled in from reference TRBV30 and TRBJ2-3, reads SQTIHQWPATLVQPVGSPLSLECTVEGTSNPNLYWYRQAAGRGLQLLFYSVGIGQISSEVPQNLSASRPQDRQFILSSKKLLLSDSGFYLCAWRTGPDTQYFGPGTRLTVL.

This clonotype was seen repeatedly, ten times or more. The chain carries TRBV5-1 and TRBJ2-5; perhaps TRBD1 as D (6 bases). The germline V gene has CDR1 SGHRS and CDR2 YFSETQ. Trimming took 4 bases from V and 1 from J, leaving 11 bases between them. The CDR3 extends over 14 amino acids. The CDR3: CASSAGQIQETQYF. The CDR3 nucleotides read TGCGCCAGCAGCGCCGGACAGATCCAAGAGACCCAGTACTTC.

In DNA, the CDR3 is TGTGCCAGCAAGCGACAGGACGGCTACGAGCAGTACTTC. Residues: CASKRQDGYEQYF. The chain recombines TRBV25-1 with TRBJ2-7, with D tentatively TRBD1 (6 bases). V was pared by 7 bases and J by 3 bases, with 13 bases between. The length of the CDR3 is 13 residues. CDR1 and CDR2 from the germline V gene are MGHDK and SYGVNS.